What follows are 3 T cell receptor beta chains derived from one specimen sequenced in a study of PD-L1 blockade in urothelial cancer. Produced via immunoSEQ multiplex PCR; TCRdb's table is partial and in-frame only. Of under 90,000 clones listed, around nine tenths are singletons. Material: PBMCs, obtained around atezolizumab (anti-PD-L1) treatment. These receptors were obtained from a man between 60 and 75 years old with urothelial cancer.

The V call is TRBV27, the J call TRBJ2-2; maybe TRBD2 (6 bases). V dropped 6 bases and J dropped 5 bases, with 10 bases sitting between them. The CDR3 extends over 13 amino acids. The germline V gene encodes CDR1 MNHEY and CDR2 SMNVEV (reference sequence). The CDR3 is CASSLGGTGELFF. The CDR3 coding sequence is TGTGCCAGCAGCCTAGGAGGGACCGGGGAGCTGTTTTTT.

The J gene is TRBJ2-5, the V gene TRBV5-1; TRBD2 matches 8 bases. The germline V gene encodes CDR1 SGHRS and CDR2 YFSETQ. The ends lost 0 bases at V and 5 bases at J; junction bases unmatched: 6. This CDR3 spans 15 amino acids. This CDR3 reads CASSLGVPGGETQYF. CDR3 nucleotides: TGCGCCAGCAGCTTGGGCGTCCCGGGAGGGGAGACCCAGTACTTC.

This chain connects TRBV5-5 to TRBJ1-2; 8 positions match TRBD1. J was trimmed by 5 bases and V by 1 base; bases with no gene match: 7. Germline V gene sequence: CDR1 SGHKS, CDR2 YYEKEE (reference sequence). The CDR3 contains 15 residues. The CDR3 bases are TGTGCCAGCAGCTTGAGTGGACAGGGAGTTTATGGCTACACCTTC. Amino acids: CASSLSGQGVYGYTF.